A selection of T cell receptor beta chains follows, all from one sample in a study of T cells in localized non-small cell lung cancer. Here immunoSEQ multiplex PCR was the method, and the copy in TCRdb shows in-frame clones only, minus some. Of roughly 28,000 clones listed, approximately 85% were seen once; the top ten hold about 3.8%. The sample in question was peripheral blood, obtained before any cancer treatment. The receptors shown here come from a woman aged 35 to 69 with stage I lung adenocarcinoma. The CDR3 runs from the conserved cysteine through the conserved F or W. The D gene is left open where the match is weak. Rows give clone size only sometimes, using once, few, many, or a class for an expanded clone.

CDR3: CAIGPGDQPQHF; DNA: TGTGCCATCGGGCCAGGGGATCAGCCCCAGCATTTT; V: TRBV10-3; J: TRBJ1-5; size: -; D: -
CDR3: CASSGGGRAINNEQFF; DNA: TGTGCCAGCAGTGGGGGTGGCAGGGCGATAAACAATGAGCAGTTCTTC; V: TRBV25-1; J: TRBJ2-1; size: few; D: -
CDR3: CASSLDRPGELFF; DNA: TGTGCCAGCAGCTTGGACAGGCCCGGAGAGCTGTTTTTT; V: TRBV5-4; J: TRBJ2-2; size: -; D: -
CDR3: CASSFTGNNEQFF; DNA: TGTGCCAGTAGCTTCACAGGGAACAATGAGCAGTTCTTC; V: TRBV19; J: TRBJ2-1; size: -; D: -
CDR3: CASSDSSGGANEQFF; DNA: TGTGCCAGCAGTGACTCTAGCGGGGGGGCCAATGAGCAGTTCTTC; V: TRBV6-4; J: TRBJ2-1; size: -; D: TRBD2
CDR3: CASSVEARTEAFF; DNA: TGTGCCAGCAGTGTAGAGGCAAGGACTGAAGCTTTCTTT; V: TRBV6-1; J: TRBJ1-1; size: -; D: -
CDR3: CASSESDRVSQPQHF; DNA: TGTGCCAGCAGTGAATCGGACAGGGTATCTCAGCCCCAGCATTTT; V: TRBV2; J: TRBJ1-5; size: -; D: TRBD1
CDR3: CASSLVLGQANSPLHF; DNA: TGTGCCAGCAGCTTAGTATTAGGACAGGCGAATTCACCCCTCCACTTT; V: TRBV7-9; J: TRBJ1-6; size: -; D: TRBD1
CDR3: CSVSGGGELFF; DNA: TGCAGCGTATCGGGGGGCGGGGAGCTGTTTTTT; V: TRBV29-1; J: TRBJ2-2; size: few; D: TRBD2
CDR3: CASKGGTNEQFF; DNA: TGTGCCAGTAAAGGGGGGACCAATGAGCAGTTCTTC; V: TRBV19; J: TRBJ2-1; size: -; D: -
CDR3: CASSGVGSYEQYF; DNA: TGTGCCAGCAGTGGTGTAGGCTCCTACGAGCAGTACTTC; V: TRBV2; J: TRBJ2-7; size: -; D: -
CDR3: CASSISVFSGQNTEAFF; DNA: TGTGCCAGTAGTATTTCGGTCTTCTCGGGCCAGAACACTGAAGCTTTCTTT; V: TRBV19; J: TRBJ1-1; size: once; D: -
CDR3: CASSITRRKETQYF; DNA: TGTGCCAGTAGTATAACAAGGCGAAAGGAGACCCAGTACTTC; V: TRBV19; J: TRBJ2-5; size: -; D: -
CDR3: CASSYGREETQYF; DNA: TGTGCCAGCAGTTACGGCAGGGAAGAGACCCAGTACTTC; V: TRBV6-6; J: TRBJ2-5; size: -; D: -
CDR3: CASSESTASQPQHF; DNA: TGCGCCAGCAGTGAGTCGACCGCGAGTCAGCCCCAGCATTTT; V: TRBV10-2; J: TRBJ1-5; size: -; D: -
CDR3: CASSLLTGEYEKLFF; DNA: TGTGCCAGCAGCTTGTTGACAGGGGAGTATGAAAAACTGTTTTTT; V: TRBV5-5; J: TRBJ1-4; size: -; D: TRBD1
CDR3: CASTPGGEYSNQPQHF; DNA: TGTGCCAGTACCCCGGGAGGAGAATATAGCAATCAGCCCCAGCATTTT; V: TRBV19; J: TRBJ1-5; size: few; D: -
CDR3: CASSYAGTGGTEAFF; DNA: TGTGCCAGCAGTTACGCCGGGACAGGGGGCACTGAAGCTTTCTTT; V: TRBV6-5; J: TRBJ1-1; size: -; D: TRBD1
CDR3: CSALSGGEQFF; DNA: TGCAGTGCTTTGTCAGGGGGGGAGCAGTTCTTC; V: TRBV20-1; J: TRBJ2-1; size: -; D: -
CDR3: CASSPQRRRNTEAFF; DNA: TGTGCCAGCAGTCCCCAGAGGAGGCGGAACACTGAAGCTTTCTTT; V: TRBV6-9; J: TRBJ1-1; size: -; D: -
CDR3: CASRPGRLTYGYTF; DNA: TGTGCCAGCAGACCCGGACGGCTTACCTATGGCTACACCTTC; V: TRBV6-5; J: TRBJ1-2; size: few; D: -
CDR3: CASSFTSGGRGGELFF; DNA: TGTGCCAGCAGCTTCACCTCGGGGGGCCGGGGCGGGGAGCTGTTTTTT; V: TRBV7-2; J: TRBJ2-2; size: -; D: -
CDR3: CASSLGLAGVETQYF; DNA: TGTGCCAGCAGCTTGGGACTAGCGGGGGTAGAGACCCAGTACTTC; V: TRBV9; J: TRBJ2-5; size: -; D: TRBD2
CDR3: CASSWGQGTYGYTF; DNA: TGTGCCAGCAGCTGGGGACAGGGTACCTATGGCTACACCTTC; V: TRBV5-4; J: TRBJ1-2; size: -; D: TRBD1
CDR3: CASSFGTVSYEQYF; DNA: TGTGCCAGCAGCTTCGGGACGGTCTCCTACGAGCAGTACTTC; V: TRBV5-5; J: TRBJ2-7; size: -; D: -
CDR3: CASSWTSGSSYNEQFF; DNA: TGTGCCAGCAGTTGGACTAGCGGTAGCTCCTACAATGAGCAGTTCTTC; V: TRBV7-2; J: TRBJ2-1; size: -; D: TRBD2
CDR3: CASSREREVIHGYTF; DNA: TGTGCCAGCAGCCGGGAGAGGGAAGTTATACATGGCTACACCTTC; V: TRBV7-2; J: TRBJ1-2; size: few; D: -
CDR3: CASSREGDLIYEQYF; DNA: TGTGCCAGCTCAAGGGAGGGGGACTTGATCTACGAGCAGTACTTC; V: TRBV18; J: TRBJ2-7; size: -; D: -
CDR3: CSIRTGDSMNTEAFF; DNA: TGCAGCATAAGGACAGGGGATTCTATGAACACTGAAGCTTTCTTT; V: TRBV29-1; J: TRBJ1-1; size: -; D: TRBD1
CDR3: CASSANRGVNEKLFF; DNA: TGTGCCAGCAGTGCGAACAGGGGGGTTAATGAAAAACTGTTTTTT; V: TRBV2; J: TRBJ1-4; size: -; D: TRBD1
CDR3: CASSLSIGQGAFF; DNA: TGTGCCAGCAGTTTATCGATTGGTCAGGGGGCATTTTTC; V: TRBV27; J: TRBJ2-7; size: few; D: TRBD1
CDR3: CASSLTALQLSSGANVLTF; DNA: TGTGCCAGCAGCTTGACAGCCCTACAACTTAGCTCTGGGGCCAACGTCCTGACTTTC; V: TRBV7-9; J: TRBJ2-6; size: -; D: -
CDR3: CASSLVGNQPQHF; DNA: TGTGCCAGCAGCTTGGTTGGGAATCAGCCCCAGCATTTT; V: TRBV5-1; J: TRBJ1-5; size: -; D: -
CDR3: CASSPLGSDTQYF; DNA: TGTGCCAGCAGTCCCCTGGGGTCAGATACGCAGTATTTT; V: TRBV6-5; J: TRBJ2-3; size: -; D: -
CDR3: CASSKGSPGTDVLGQFF; DNA: TGTGCCAGCAGCAAAGGGTCCCCCGGGACTGACGTCCTAGGGCAGTTCTTC; V: TRBV21-1; J: TRBJ2-1; size: -; D: -
CDR3: CASSLDMGTNKLTYEQYF; DNA: TGTGCCAGCAGCTTAGATATGGGGACAAACAAGCTTACCTACGAGCAGTACTTC; V: TRBV11-2; J: TRBJ2-7; size: -; D: -
CDR3: CASSVSGKTSPLHF; DNA: TGTGCCAGCAGCGTTTCCGGGAAGACTTCACCCCTCCACTTT; V: TRBV9; J: TRBJ1-6; size: few; D: -
CDR3: CASSQFPGTSSSPLHF; DNA: TGCGCCAGCAGCCAATTCCCCGGGACGTCTAGTTCACCCCTCCACTTT; V: TRBV4-1; J: TRBJ1-6; size: few; D: -
CDR3: CASSQVAGGVYGYTF; DNA: TGCGCCAGCAGCCAAGTCGCTGGAGGCGTCTATGGCTACACCTTC; V: TRBV4-3; J: TRBJ1-2; size: -; D: -
CDR3: CASSQQGIGSSNQPQHF; DNA: TGTGCCAGCTCACAACAGGGGATCGGATCCAGCAATCAGCCCCAGCATTTT; V: TRBV18; J: TRBJ1-5; size: -; D: TRBD1
CDR3: CASSERGRRYQETQYF; DNA: TGTGCCAGCAGTGAACGGGGGCGAAGGTACCAAGAGACCCAGTACTTC; V: TRBV2; J: TRBJ2-5; size: -; D: -
CDR3: CASSTGPGDYGYTF; DNA: TGTGCCAGCAGCACCGGTCCCGGGGATTATGGCTACACCTTC; V: TRBV9; J: TRBJ1-2; size: -; D: -
CDR3: CASSSGQETQYF; DNA: TGTGCCAGCAGCTCGGGCCAAGAGACCCAGTACTTC; V: TRBV7-2; J: TRBJ2-5; size: once; D: -
CDR3: CASSLTGTSSSGNTIYF; DNA: TGCGCCAGCAGCCTAACCGGGACAAGCAGCTCTGGAAACACCATATATTTT; V: TRBV5-1; J: TRBJ1-3; size: -; D: -
CDR3: CASSVDTGELFF; DNA: TGTGCCAGCAGCGTTGACACCGGGGAGCTGTTTTTT; V: TRBV9; J: TRBJ2-2; size: -; D: -
CDR3: CASSLSQGGGTDTQYF; DNA: TGCGCCAGCAGCCTAAGTCAGGGTGGAGGGACAGATACGCAGTATTTT; V: TRBV4-1; J: TRBJ2-3; size: -; D: -
CDR3: CASSELAGGTGELFF; DNA: TGTGCCAGCAGTGAACTAGCGGGGGGGACCGGGGAGCTGTTTTTT; V: TRBV6-1; J: TRBJ2-2; size: -; D: TRBD2
CDR3: CASSREGYTF; DNA: TGTGCCAGCAGCCGGGAGGGCTACACCTTC; V: TRBV2; J: TRBJ1-2; size: -; D: -
CDR3: CASSEPRATDTQYF; DNA: TGTGCCAGCAGTGAACCGAGAGCCACAGATACGCAGTATTTT; V: TRBV2; J: TRBJ2-3; size: -; D: -
CDR3: CASTLLTSSGNTIYF; DNA: TGTGCCAGCACCCTCTTAACCAGCTCTGGAAACACCATATATTTT; V: TRBV5-6; J: TRBJ1-3; size: once; D: -
CDR3: CASSVEDRSYYGYTF; DNA: TGTGCCAGCAGCGTAGAGGACAGATCCTACTATGGCTACACCTTC; V: TRBV9; J: TRBJ1-2; size: -; D: -
CDR3: CASSPTSGEYNEQFF; DNA: TGTGCCAGCAGCCCCACTAGCGGGGAGTACAATGAGCAGTTCTTC; V: TRBV5-5; J: TRBJ2-1; size: -; D: TRBD2
CDR3: CASSSSGTGGYEQYF; DNA: TGTGCCAGCAGTTCATCCGGGACAGGGGGCTACGAGCAGTACTTC; V: TRBV5-4; J: TRBJ2-7; size: -; D: TRBD1
CDR3: CASSTLRGGAPGELFF; DNA: TGTGCCAGTAGTACCCTCCGCGGGGGGGCCCCCGGGGAGCTGTTTTTT; V: TRBV19; J: TRBJ2-2; size: -; D: TRBD2
CDR3: CASSSRTGGTGNQPQHF; DNA: TGTGCCAGTAGTAGTAGGACAGGGGGTACAGGCAATCAGCCCCAGCATTTT; V: TRBV19; J: TRBJ1-5; size: once; D: TRBD1
CDR3: CASSPLEASGNTIYF; DNA: TGCGCCAGCAGCCCTCTAGAGGCCTCTGGAAACACCATATATTTT; V: TRBV5-1; J: TRBJ1-3; size: -; D: -
CDR3: CASSESMDGGYHTNYGYTF; DNA: TGCGCCAGCAGTGAGTCGATGGACGGGGGTTACCATACTAACTATGGCTACACCTTC; V: TRBV10-1; J: TRBJ1-2; size: few; D: -
CDR3: CASSLRGNRVTEAFF; DNA: TGTGCCAGCAGCCTTCGAGGGAATCGGGTCACTGAAGCTTTCTTT; V: TRBV7-8; J: TRBJ1-1; size: -; D: -
CDR3: CASSRAERDGYTF; DNA: TGTGCCAGCAGCCGGGCCGAAAGGGATGGCTACACCTTC; V: TRBV5-4; J: TRBJ1-2; size: -; D: -
CDR3: CASSAQGSAGNTIYF; DNA: TGTGCCAGCAGCGCACAGGGGAGTGCTGGAAACACCATATATTTT; V: TRBV7-2; J: TRBJ1-3; size: few; D: TRBD1